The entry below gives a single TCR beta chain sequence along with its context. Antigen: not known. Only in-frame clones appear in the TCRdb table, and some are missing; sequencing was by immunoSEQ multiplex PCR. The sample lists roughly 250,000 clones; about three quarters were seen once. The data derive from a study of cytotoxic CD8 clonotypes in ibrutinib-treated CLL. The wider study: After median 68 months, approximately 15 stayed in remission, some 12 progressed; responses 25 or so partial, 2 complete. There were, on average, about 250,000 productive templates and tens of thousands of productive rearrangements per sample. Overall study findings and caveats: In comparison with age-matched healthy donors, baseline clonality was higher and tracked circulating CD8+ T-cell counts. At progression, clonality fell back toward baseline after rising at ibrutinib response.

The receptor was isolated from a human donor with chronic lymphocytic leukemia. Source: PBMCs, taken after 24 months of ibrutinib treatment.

This CDR3 reads CASSPNPGVDNGELFF. The CDR3, as DNA: TGTGCCAGCTCACCAAACCCGGGAGTGGATAACGGGGAGCTGTTTTTT. The chain uses TRBV18 and TRBJ2-2; possibly TRBD2 for D (6 bases). Per germline, CDR1 KGHSH and CDR2 LQKENI. The CDR3 is made up of 16 amino acids. Trimming pared 2 bases from V and 7 bases from J, leaving 17 bases between.